Listed here are 5 T cell receptor beta chains from one sample, sequenced in a study of blood T cell repertoires in COVID-19. Libraries were prepared by immunoSEQ multiplex PCR; TCRdb keeps only in-frame clonotypes and omits some of them. The sample lists 300,000 to 350,000 clones; approximately 86% were seen once. The specimen sequenced was peripheral blood. These receptors were taken from a man aged 30 to 45 with COVID-19, enrolled during active disease.

The rearrangement joins TRBV24-1 to TRBJ2-1; 7 bases fit TRBD1. This CDR3 has 15 amino acids. V dropped 0 bases and J dropped 7; count of bases not matched to a gene: 5. The germline gives CDR1 KGHDR, CDR2 SFDVKD. CDR3 amino acids: CATSDLQGGLNEQFF. CDR3 DNA sequence: TGTGCCACCAGTGATTTGCAAGGGGGCTTAAATGAGCAGTTCTTC.

The gene calls are TRBV24-1 and TRBJ2-1; D is perhaps TRBD1 (5 bases). Germline CDR1 KGHDR, CDR2 SFDVKD. This CDR3 contains 15 residues. Trimming pared 3 bases from V and 8 bases from J, leaving 16 bases between. CDR3 coding DNA: TGTGCCACCAGTGATCCGCACCAGGGTAGCCATGAGCAGTTCTTC. This codes for CATSDPHQGSHEQFF.

This chain joins TRBV4-2 and TRBJ2-2; 11 nucleotides align to TRBD2. Germline CDR1 is LGHNA and CDR2 is YNFKEQ. The CDR3 has 18 residues. V trimming: 0 bases; J trimming: 5 bases; junction bases outside the gene matches: 8. Here the CDR3 DNA reads TGTGCCAGCAGCCAAGAATCGCTAGCGGGGGGACGTACCGGGGAGCTGTTTTTT. Encoded protein: CASSQESLAGGRTGELFF.

Remarks on this clone: The same CDR3 is also encoded by other DNA sequences in this sample. Written as DNA, the CDR3 is TGTGCCAGCTCGCCCGGACAGGCCACAGATACGCAGTATTTT. Translated, it gives CASSPGQATDTQYF. The rearrangement uses TRBV18 and TRBJ2-3; the match to TRBD1 covers 7 bases. J was trimmed by 2 bases and V by 6 bases; bases with no gene match: 5. This CDR3 has 14 amino acids. Germline CDR1 KGHSH, CDR2 LQKENI.

This rearrangement joins TRBV28 to TRBJ2-3; 11 bases match TRBD2. The germline CDR1 and CDR2 sequences are MDHEN and SYDVKM. The CDR3 has 16 amino acids. The junction had 8 bases not matched to a gene; V was cut back by 5 bases and J by 4 bases. This CDR3 is CASSPTLAGVSDTQYF. The CDR3 DNA sequence: TGTGCCAGCAGTCCGACACTAGCGGGAGTATCAGATACGCAGTATTTT. The full variable domain, rest sourced from reference TRBV28 and TRBJ2-3, is DVKVTQSSRYLVKRTGEKVFLECVQDMDHENMFWYRQDPGLGLRLIYFSYDVKMKEKGDIPEGYSVSREKKERFSLILESASTNQTSMYLCASSPTLAGVSDTQYFGPGTRLTVL.